This T cell receptor (beta chain) was documented in a study of shared clonotypes between healthy human individuals (dated by TCRdb to the early 2020s). In the study overall: A few men and two women, aged 18 to 49 years, made up the cohort. For each donor, CD4 naive and CD4 memory were each given three plates, CD8 naive was given two plates, and CD8 memory was given one plate. Per donor, leukapheresis produced somewhere between about 0.94 and 9.5 billion PBMCs. To estimate repertoire size and how much clonotypes are shared between individuals, the study performed deep sequencing of blood TCR repertoires from a few healthy adults. Different laboratories and diverse techniques were used to prepare libraries and sequence TCR repertoires, to increase sequencing depth and limit assay-specific biases.

Comment on this clone: What this receptor recognizes is not known. Per-base quality was not reported, and no clone a single base away is much larger than it. This sample includes further DNA sequences coding for the same CDR3.

CDR3 length: 13 amino acids, cysteine to phenylalanine. Just CDR3 DNA is preserved here, 39 bases in frame from base 1. CDR1 and CDR2 are drawn from the germline V gene: SGHDT, YYEEEE. Trimming takes 0 bases from V and 5 bases from J, and the germline ends sit 8 bases apart. Study-wide findings and limitations: Across a few donors, roughly 5.1% of naive CD4, approximately 3.5% of naive CD8, 2.3% of memory CD4, and approximately 0.4% of memory CD8 clonotypes were shared. Because the study included a small number of donors, the genetic and exposure-history diversity represented was limited. Sampling was restricted to blood, and TCR repertoires in tissues likely differ from the TCR repertoires found in blood. Compared with non-shared clonotypes, clonotypes shared by all four sorted-subset donors had higher generation probabilities. Larger estimated clonotype richness was generally found for naive subsets than for memory subsets. Pairwise subsampling led to the expectation that sequencing depth would affect the degree of clonotype sharing among donors. Rarefaction of sorted-subset datasets indicated incomplete sequencing despite the large sequencing depth.

TCR CDR3 regions were amplified from genomic DNA by multiplex PCR using the deep immunoSEQ assay. Extracted genomic DNA from each cell subset was spread evenly across all wells of several immunoSEQ 96-well plates, with each plate serving as a replicate. For sorted subsets, roughly 200 ng of genomic DNA, equivalent to 30,000 or so T cell genomes, went into each replicate PCR. Purified libraries were measured with a Qubit 3.0 fluorometer, size-checked on a Bioanalyzer 2100, and measured again with the KAPA Library Quantification kit. Each immunoSEQ 96-well plate was sequenced on its own single-read 150-cycle Illumina NextSeq 550 flow cell. Regarding the original processing steps: Because the immunoSEQ output included only junctional sequences and no quality scores, the filtering could not be the same as the filtering used for full-length reads. To assign V/J genes and CDR3, sequences were annotated using PyIR, a Python wrapper for IgBLAST v1.9, with IMGT germline references. Reads were removed for weak V/J assignments (E-value above 1e-6), missing CDR3, stop codons, out-of-frame junctions, or ambiguous translated residues. V3J clonotypes were defined as sequences sharing an identical inferred V gene, J gene, and CDR3 amino acid sequence. Percentage overlap between repertoires was computed as shared unique clonotypes divided by the size of the smaller repertoire. Repertoire richness was assessed with RTK rarefaction, the Chao1 estimator, and Recon v2.1 estimates of unobserved clonotypes. OLGA was used to compute generation probabilities for all TCRbeta clonotypes that the gDNA method yielded from a handful of donors. Not all clones reach the TCRdb copy of this immuneACCESS table, which keeps in-frame sequences only. Checked studies attribute under half of the gap to unresolved V genes and leave the rest unexplained. The DNA was the basis for D and trimming; V, J and clone size are from that table. The sample contains over 850,000 clones, around 78% of them found a single time. The ten largest make up 0.5% to 0.65% of the sample.

The donors were healthy, HIV-negative adults who had no recently reported acute infections or vaccinations. Every donor was a Caucasian adult living in Nashville, Tennessee, USA. CD4+ T cells were enriched by magnetic negative selection; naive cells were then positively selected on CD45RA, and the negative fraction formed the memory subset. After blood collection by leukapheresis, PBMCs were isolated using Ficoll-Histopaque density gradient centrifugation and then cryopreserved in the vapor phase of liquid nitrogen. Analytical flow cytometry was used to check the purity and quantity of every magnetically sorted T cell population. Genomic DNA was isolated from each sorted fraction and quantified by UV absorbance on a Nanodrop 2000c.

Recombination joined TRBV5-6 with TRBJ2-5; perhaps TRBD2 is the D gene, with 5 bases matching. The receptor was derived from a man younger than 35 in good health. Some clones in this sample may be carry-over from other donors' samples. Sequenced input: memory CD4+ T cells from PBMCs. The label giving this sample's cell subset or site can be read as: CD45RA-negative fraction. The DNA reads TGTGCCAGCAGCTTGGGGACTGAGGAGACCCAGTACTTC. Translated, this gives CASSLGTEETQYF.